This TCR beta chain was identified in a study of human T cells and chemical hapten exposure. V shed 5 bases and J 3 bases; nucleotides not matched to a gene: 5. This CDR3 spans 14 amino acids. General study points: Donors were affected by alopecia, so their immune reaction might vary from that of healthy individuals.

As to this clonotype: Its antigen remains unknown.

TCRdb reprocessed the RACE reads via MiXCR and lists one record per CDR3 protein. The data contain under 130,000 distinct CDR3 sequences, around 35% of them singletons. Time point denoted: patch test 3, about 24 weeks after DPC sensitization. Treatment given: therapeutic diphenylcyclopropenone sensitization with weekly scalp DPC. Suited to DPC and affected by alopecia, the donors ranged from 18 to 70 years old. The V and J genes are TRBV12-3 or TRBV12-4 and TRBJ2-5; 8 bases map to TRBD1. The receptor was isolated from a man aged 35 to 55 with alopecia areata. Some clones in this sample may be carry-over from other donors' samples. The input for sequencing was whole blood, taken in connection with sensitization to the hapten diphenylcyclopropenone (DPC). The CDR3 DNA reads as TGTGCCAGCAGTCTAAGGACAGGGAAAGAGACCCAGTACTTC. Translated, it gives CASSLRTGKETQYF.